The 9 T cell receptor beta chains presented below share a single source sample, sequenced in a study of identical twins. TCRdb recomputed calls from the 5' RACE reads with MiXCR, one row per CDR3 protein. Counted here are around 250,000 distinct CDR3 sequences, more than 9.5% occurring once; the ten biggest clones make up more than 3.5%. Another study also made use of these data, one on yellow fever vaccine responses in identical twins.

The sample taken for sequencing was memory (CD45RO+) T cells sorted from blood. The receptors stem from a young woman in good health.

This clonotype occurred many times. The junction departs from germline at one end; a sequencing error may be responsible. The chain has TRBV7-7 and TRBJ2-2; either TRBD1 or TRBD2 may supply D (6 bases each). CDR1 SSHAT and CDR2 FNYEAQ come from the germline V gene (reference sequence). This CDR3 comprises 17 residues. The CDR3 DNA follows: TGTGCTAGCAGCTTAGACAGGACACCCAGCGGGACCGGGGAGCTGTTTTTT. It translates to CASSLDRTPSGTGELFF. Variable domain in full (rest from reference TRBV7-7 and TRBJ2-2): GAGVSQSPRYKVTKRGQDVTLRCDPISSHATLYWYQQALGQGPEFLTYFNYEAQPDKSGLPSDRFSAERPEGSISTLTIQRTEQRDSAMYRCASSLDRTPSGTGELFFGEGSRLTVL.

The CDR3 DNA reads as TGTGCCAGCAGTTTATATTCGACGAACACCGGGGAGCTGTTTTTT. Its protein is CASSLYSTNTGELFF. The chain is built from TRBV28 and TRBJ2-2; D gene uncertain. Trimming pared 1 base from V and 0 bases from J, leaving 6 bases between. The germline gives CDR1 MDHEN, CDR2 SYDVKM. The CDR3 contains 15 residues.

This clonotype was seen a few times. This chain uses TRBV4-3 with TRBJ2-1; D tentatively fits TRBD1 or TRBD2 (5 bases each). The V and J ends lost 4 bases and 0 bases respectively, with 16 bases between them. Germline V gene lookup returns CDR1 LGHNA and CDR2 YSLEER. CDR3 length: 17 amino acids. The chain's CDR3 is CASSLTSAGSSYNEQFF. CDR3 DNA: TGCGCCAGCAGCCTAACGAGCGCAGGGAGCTCCTACAATGAGCAGTTCTTC.

In this sample, this clonotype turned up a few times. The chain joins TRBV28 to TRBJ1-1; the D gene is possibly TRBD1 (6 bases). The germline CDR1 and CDR2 sequences are MDHEN and SYDVKM. Trimming removed 7 bases at V and 11 bases at J, with 14 bases between. This CDR3 region has 11 residues. In DNA form, the CDR3 reads TGTGCCAGCACCGAACAGGGATTTGCTTTCTTT. Translated, it gives CASTEQGFAFF.

The chain employs TRBV4-3 and TRBJ2-3; TRBD2 matches at 8 bases. CDR3 length: 17 residues. CDR1 LGHNA and CDR2 YSLEER come from the germline V gene. V lost 3 bases and J lost 0; bases outside the gene matches: 8. CDR3: CASSQGKASGSTDTQYF. The CDR3 DNA follows: TGCGCCAGCAGCCAGGGGAAGGCTAGCGGGAGCACAGATACGCAGTATTTT.

This clonotype was counted between two and nine times. The J gene is TRBJ2-2, the V gene TRBV18; no definite D call. With 3 bases removed from V and 7 bases from J, the gap between germline ends came to 6 bases. The CDR3 spans 12 residues. Germline V lookup: CDR1 KGHSH, CDR2 LQKENI. As DNA, the CDR3 is TGTGCCAGCTCACCTTCCGTCGGGGAGCTGTTTTTT. Amino acids: CASSPSVGELFF. Drawing the rest from reference TRBV18 and TRBJ2-2, the complete variable domain is NAGVMQNPRHLVRRRGQEARLRCSPMKGHSHVYWYRQLPEEGLKFMVYLQKENIIDESGMPKERFSAEFPKEGPSILRIQQVVRGDSAAYFCASSPSVGELFFGEGSRLTVL.

This clonotype was seen ten or more times. J is TRBJ2-2 and V is TRBV12-3 or TRBV12-4; D is unresolved. V gave up 3 bases and J gave up 6 bases, with 5 bases separating them. This CDR3 contains 12 residues. The chain's CDR3 is CASSFPPGELFF. Written as DNA, the CDR3 is TGTGCCAGCAGTTTTCCCCCCGGGGAGCTGTTTTTT.

The chain links TRBV27 to TRBJ2-1, with D perhaps matching TRBD2 (7 bases). Germline V gene data show CDR1 as MNHEY and CDR2 as SMNVEV (reference sequence). The CDR3 length is 17 residues. V was clipped by 4 bases and J by 4 bases, with 20 bases between them. CDR3 sequence reads: CASSSGEGSLNYNEQFF. Here the CDR3 DNA reads TGTGCCAGCAGTTCAGGGGAGGGCAGTCTAAATTACAATGAGCAGTTCTTC.

The V call is TRBV30, the J call TRBJ2-2; D is unresolved. The germline V gene encodes CDR1 GTSNPN and CDR2 SVGIG (reference sequence). The ends were cut back, 3 bases at V and 1 base at J, with 6 bases in the middle. CDR3 length equals 13 residues. CDR3 loop: CAWRGMNTGELFF. CDR3 DNA: TGTGCCTGGAGGGGGATGAACACCGGGGAGCTGTTTTTT.